Reported below is one T cell receptor (beta chain). Antigen: not known. The data were obtained in a study of T cell responses to AZD1222 COVID-19 vaccine. Study outcomes and limitations: Donors were mostly white British, more females; clonal diversity possibly underestimated. There were vaccine-associated CD4 TCRs across spike, dominant at 160-218 and 743-854. Following two doses of AZD1222, Spike-specific TCR breadth and depth rose. Close to half of spike-specific TCRs reportedly recognize unmutated variant regions.

The V end lost 4 bases, the J end lost 6 bases, and 15 bases lay between the germline ends. CDR3 length: 14 residues. CDR1 is LNHDA, CDR2 SQIVND, per germline (reference sequence). Measured with immunoSEQ multiplex PCR; TCRdb has only the in-frame clones, and not every one. This sample carries around 140,000 clones, roughly 93% of them seen once, and the ten largest clones take 9.3%. The rearrangement links TRBV19 to TRBJ1-2, with a possible D match to TRBD1 (6 bases). This sequence originates from an adult who received the AZD1222 COVID-19 vaccine. The sequenced sample was peripheral blood, obtained 28 days after the second AZD1222 dose. DNA for the CDR3: TGTGCCAGTAGTACCTACAGGGTCGGGGATGGCTACACCTTC. This sequence encodes CASSTYRVGDGYTF.